One TCR beta chain is described in this entry. Its matching antigen is unknown. The data originate from a study of T cells in Graves' hyperthyroidism and ophthalmopathy. Findings and limits, study-wide: Ophthalmopathy was identified by the model a median around 6 months ahead of onset.

Exclusions: uncontrolled infection, other autoimmune disease, pregnancy, lactation. Diagnostic decisions used clinical symptoms, serum thyroxine and TRAb, thyroid ultrasound and orbital computed tomography. Source material for PBMCs was 10 ml fresh peripheral blood. Template material for amplifying TCR beta CDR3 regions consisted of RNA transcripts. Carried out on the TCR CDR3, a first-round RT-PCR used the HTBI primer set. A single record per CDR3 protein comes from TCRdb applying MiXCR to the multiplex PCR reads. The profile shows 650,000 to 750,000 distinct CDR3 sequences, 12% to 15% of them singletons. Germline values: CDR1 PRHDT, CDR2 FYEKMQ (reference sequence). V lost 3 bases to trimming and J lost 5 bases; unmatched junction nucleotides: 9. CDR3 size: 15 residues.

Sequencing was carried out using blood. This sequence originates from a woman aged 18-29 years with Graves' hyperthyroidism. This rearrangement joins TRBV13 to TRBJ2-7; 8 bases are a match to TRBD1. This CDR3 reads CASSFPGQGAHEQYF. The CDR3 nucleotides are TGTGCCAGCAGCTTCCCCGGGCAGGGGGCCCACGAGCAGTACTTC.